Following are 31 T cell receptor beta chains from one sample sequenced in a study of breast tumors, draining lymph nodes, adjacent tissues. Breast cancer patients provided tissue from their axillary draining lymph nodes. MiXCR was run by TCRdb on the multiplex PCR reads, yielding one entry per CDR3 protein. Of approximately 88,000 distinct CDR3 sequences listed, around 28% are singletons. Sequencing was performed on axillary lymph node tissue. The receptors come from a female donor with breast cancer. Some clones in this sample may be carry-over from other donors' samples.

This clonotype was observed many times. This chain links TRBV5-1 with TRBJ2-1; TRBD2 agrees at 10 bases. The CDR3 consists of 16 residues. Germline-derived CDR1 and CDR2 are SGHRS and YFSETQ. The J segment lost 5 bases and the V segment lost 2 bases, leaving 7 bases of the junction unmatched. CDR3 in amino acids: CASSFSLTSGNNEQFF. The CDR3 DNA sequence: TGCGCCAGCAGCTTCTCCTTAACTAGCGGGAACAATGAGCAGTTCTTC.

The chain couples TRBV11-2 to TRBJ2-1; 8 nucleotides line up with TRBD1. From germline, CDR1 is SGHAT and CDR2 FQNNGV. The CDR3 has 19 residues. The V and J ends lost 2 bases and 7 bases, in that order; junction bases with no gene match: 19. The CDR3 DNA sequence: TGTGCCAGCAGCTTATTAGTACTTGTGGACAGGGTCCGTCTAAATGAGCAGTTCTTC. Amino acids: CASSLLVLVDRVRLNEQFF.

This clonotype was counted many times. The chain recombines TRBV7-2 with TRBJ2-5; D may be TRBD2 (5 bases). Germline values: CDR1 SGHTA, CDR2 FQGNSA. There are 16 residues in the CDR3. V shed 5 bases and J shed 1 base, with 17 bases lying between them. As DNA, the CDR3 is TGTGCCAGCAGCCCACTCTGGTCCAGCGGCCAAGAGACCCAGTACTTC. Its translation is CASSPLWSSGQETQYF.

The chain couples TRBV6-2 or TRBV6-3 to TRBJ2-5, with 11 bases fitting TRBD2. Germline V gene lookup returns CDR1 MNHEY and CDR2 SVGEGT. This CDR3 is built from 13 residues. The V gene end was trimmed by 8 bases and the J gene end by 5 bases; junction bases not matched to a gene: 4. The CDR3 DNA reads TGTGCCAGCGGTAGGACTAGCGGGGAGACCCAGTACTTC. Residues: CASGRTSGETQYF.

This clonotype was counted many times. This chain connects TRBV11-3 to TRBJ2-2; tentatively, D is TRBD1 or TRBD2 (5 bases each). The ends were cut back, 0 bases at V and 6 bases at J, with 14 bases in the middle. CDR1 and CDR2 (germline): SGHNT, YENEEA. This CDR3 contains 16 residues. CDR3 loop: CASSLEGTKLAGELFF. The CDR3 nucleotides read TGTGCCAGCAGCTTAGAAGGGACGAAGCTCGCCGGGGAGCTGTTTTTT.

This clonotype showed up just a few times. One base away lies a much larger clone, so this may be a sequencing read error. V is TRBV18 and J is TRBJ2-5; tentatively, D is TRBD1 or TRBD2 (5 bases each). CDR3 length: 16 residues. Germline CDR1 and CDR2: KGHSH and LQKENI. CDR3 protein: CVSSPGAGGTQETQYF. The CDR3 coding sequence is TGTGTCAGCTCACCAGGAGCAGGTGGGACCCAAGAGACCCAGTACTTC.

At least ten counts were recorded for this clonotype. The chain is built from TRBV19 and TRBJ2-2; 7 bases are a match to TRBD1. Germline assignment: CDR1 LNHDA and CDR2 SQIVND (reference sequence). The CDR3 is 15 residues long. Trimming removed 3 bases from V and 7 bases from J; junction bases left unmatched: 8. CDR3 in amino acids: CASSIFGQGVGELFF. DNA for the CDR3: TGTGCCAGTAGTATTTTCGGGCAGGGGGTCGGGGAGCTGTTTTTT.

This clonotype has a count of ten or more. J is TRBJ1-5 and V is TRBV27; 9 bases align to TRBD1. Germline V lookup: CDR1 MNHEY, CDR2 SMNVEV (reference sequence). CDR3 size: 15 residues. J lost 5 bases, V lost 5 bases, and 7 bases had no gene match. The CDR3 spells CASSLSGQGYQPQHF. CDR3 DNA: TGTGCCAGCAGTCTTTCCGGACAGGGGTATCAGCCCCAGCATTTT.

Comments on this clonotype: Germline is not matched at one junction end, which may reflect a read error. V gene TRBV20-1 combines with J gene TRBJ2-2, with 7 bases that match TRBD2. The CDR3 extends over 12 amino acids. Germline lookup yields CDR1 DFQATT and CDR2 SNEGSKA (reference sequence). CDR3 coding DNA: TGCAGTGCTATACGGGGAAGCGGGGAGCCGTTTTTT. As protein: CSAIRGSGEPFF.

This clonotype was seen ten or more times. V usage is TRBV5-1 and J usage is TRBJ2-2; 12 bases map to TRBD2. The CDR3 runs to 14 residues. Germline V gene sequence: CDR1 SGHRS, CDR2 YFSETQ. V shed 5 bases, J shed 7 bases, and the junction held 3 bases outside the gene matches. CDR3 sequence: CASRLTSGSGELFF. CDR3 bases: TGCGCCAGCAGGCTGACTAGCGGGAGCGGGGAGCTGTTTTTT.

This chain connects TRBV6-2 or TRBV6-3 to TRBJ2-2, with 8 bases identical to TRBD1. This CDR3 spans 15 amino acids. J was trimmed by 3 bases and V by 6 bases; bases with no gene match: 6. Germline V lookup: CDR1 MNHEY, CDR2 SVGEGT. CDR3 region: CASRPDRGDTGELFF. DNA for the CDR3: TGTGCCAGCAGGCCCGACAGGGGAGACACCGGGGAGCTGTTTTTT.

This clonotype has a handful of counts. A much larger clone lies one base from this, so it may be a read error. The rearrangement uses TRBV27 and TRBJ2-7; D is tentatively TRBD1 or TRBD2 (5 bases each). CDR1 and CDR2 from the germline V gene are MNHEY and SMNVEV (reference sequence). The CDR3 spans 13 residues. The CDR3 loop reads CASSRDAGYERYF. CDR3 DNA: TGTGCCAGCAGTCGGGACGCTGGCTACGAGCGGTACTTC.

This clonotype was picked up many times. The gene calls are TRBV6-1 and TRBJ2-5; 7 bases are a match to TRBD2. V lost 8 bases and J lost 5; bases outside the gene matches: 14. The CDR3 consists of 15 residues. CDR1 is MNHNS, CDR2 SASEGT, per germline. CDR3 residues: CASAPPVAGPETQYF. CDR3 coding DNA: TGTGCCAGCGCTCCCCCCGTAGCGGGTCCCGAGACCCAGTACTTC.

In this sample, this clonotype turned up once. The gene calls are TRBV7-6 and TRBJ2-7; weak D call: TRBD2 (6 bases). CDR1 SGHVS and CDR2 FNYEAQ come from the germline V gene. V was shortened by 3 bases and J by 3 bases, with 12 bases between the two germline ends. The CDR3 is 14 residues long. Here the CDR3 DNA reads TGTGCCAGCAGCTTGGGGGGTCAGGTCTACGAGCAGTACTTC. Protein product: CASSLGGQVYEQYF.

This clonotype has a count of ten or more. The rearrangement uses TRBV20-1 and TRBJ2-7, with 7 bases aligning to TRBD1. The germline V gene has CDR1 DFQATT and CDR2 SNEGSKA (reference sequence). This CDR3 comprises 16 residues. The J segment lost 0 bases and the V segment lost 4 bases, leaving 12 bases of the junction unmatched. The CDR3: CSANRGTAITSYEQYF. In DNA, the CDR3 is TGCAGTGCTAACCGTGGGACAGCTATAACCTCCTACGAGCAGTACTTC.

This chain's CDR3 is CAPVGSNQPQHF. DNA for the CDR3: TGTGCCCCAGTGGGTTCAAATCAGCCCCAGCATTTT. The chain employs TRBV5-6 and TRBJ1-5; D is ambiguous. The ends were cut back, 10 bases at V and 4 bases at J, with 12 bases in the middle. The V gene's germline CDR1 is SGHDT and CDR2 YYEEEE. CDR3 length equals 12 residues.

In its sample, this clonotype was seen a few times. The chain couples TRBV20-1 to TRBJ1-6, with 9 positions matching TRBD1. Trimming took 2 bases from V and 8 from J; bases not matched to a gene: 1. The germline gives CDR1 DFQATT, CDR2 SNEGSKA (reference sequence). The length of the CDR3 is 13 residues. CDR3 nucleotide sequence: TGCAGTGCTAGAAGACAGGGGGATTCACCCCTCCACTTT. It yields the protein CSARRQGDSPLHF.

This clonotype was detected many times. The gene calls are TRBV2 and TRBJ2-5, with 7 bases lining up with TRBD2. This CDR3 spans 16 amino acids. V gave up 4 bases and J gave up 2 bases; unmatched junction bases: 10. CDR1 and CDR2 from the germline V gene are SNHLY and FYNNEI. The CDR3 sequence: CASSVLGLAGQETQYF. In DNA form, the CDR3 reads TGTGCCAGCAGTGTTCTTGGATTAGCGGGTCAAGAGACCCAGTACTTC. Complete variable domain (other parts from reference TRBV2 and TRBJ2-5): EPEVTQTPSHQVTQMGQEVILRCVPISNHLYFYWYRQILGQKVEFLVSFYNNEISEKSEIFDDQFSVERPDGSNFTLKIRSTKLEDSAMYFCASSVLGLAGQETQYFGPGTRLLVL.

This clonotype was seen many times. This rearrangement joins TRBV6-1 to TRBJ2-1; 8 bases are shared with TRBD2. CDR3 length: 18 amino acids. The junction had 16 bases not matched to a gene; V was cut back by 2 bases and J by 7 bases. The germline V gene encodes CDR1 MNHNS and CDR2 SASEGT. CDR3 residues: CASSERGSGRPPGNEQFF. The CDR3 DNA is TGTGCCAGCAGTGAAAGAGGAAGCGGGAGACCCCCGGGGAATGAGCAGTTCTTC.

There are many counts of this clonotype. The V call is TRBV6-5, the J call TRBJ2-2, with 8 positions matching TRBD1. The ends lost 6 bases at V and 4 bases at J; junction bases unmatched: 7. Per germline, CDR1 MNHEY and CDR2 SVGAGI. CDR3 length: 15 amino acids. The CDR3 reads CASRTDRGGTGELFF. In DNA form, the CDR3 reads TGTGCCAGCAGAACCGACAGGGGAGGCACCGGGGAGCTGTTTTTT.

This clonotype was seen at least ten times. The chain links TRBV7-2 to TRBJ2-2, with D possibly matching TRBD2 (6 bases). Germline lookup yields CDR1 SGHTA and CDR2 FQGNSA. CDR3 length: 15 residues. The V gene lost 5 bases and the J gene lost 5 bases, with 15 bases spanning the gap. CDR3 nucleotide sequence: TGTGCCAGCAGCCCCGCGGTCGGGACTACCGGGGAGCTGTTTTTT. It codes for CASSPAVGTTGELFF.

Ten or more counts support this clonotype. Sequence at one end of the junction differs from germline and may be a read error. The J gene is TRBJ2-5, the V gene TRBV7-2, with TRBD2 identical over 9 bases. Germline V CDR1 and CDR2: SGHTA, FQGNSA. This CDR3 comprises 14 residues. The CDR3 DNA sequence: TGTGCCAGCAGTTCGATAGCGGGAGCAGAGAGCTCTGACTTC. As protein: CASSSIAGAESSDF.

This clonotype has ten or more counts. This sequence joins TRBV7-8 and TRBJ2-1; D is unresolved. V lost 2 bases and J lost 8, with 7 bases in between. The V gene's germline CDR1 is SGHVS and CDR2 FQNEAQ. The length of the CDR3 is 12 residues. The CDR3 coding sequence is TGTGCCAGCAGCTTATTCAGTTATGAGCAGTTCTTC. Translating it yields CASSLFSYEQFF.

This clonotype was seen many times. The chain links TRBV5-1 to TRBJ2-3; 8 nucleotides align to TRBD2. The CDR3 spans 14 residues. The V gene's germline CDR1 is SGHRS and CDR2 YFSETQ. The ends lost 4 bases at V and 2 bases at J; junction bases unmatched: 3. The CDR3 DNA sequence: TGCGCCAGCAGCCGGGGGGGGGACACAGATACGCAGTATTTT. Amino acids: CASSRGGDTDTQYF. The full variable domain, with the rest looked up from reference TRBV5-1 and TRBJ2-3, is KAGVTQTPRYLIKTRGQQVTLSCSPISGHRSVSWYQQTPGQGLQFLFEYFSETQRNKGNFPGRFSGRQFSNSRSEMNVSTLELGDSALYLCASSRGGDTDTQYFGPGTRLTVL.

Comments on this clonotype: A single base separates this from a much larger clone, so it may be a read error. The chain has TRBV6-2 or TRBV6-3 and TRBJ1-5, with D unclear. The CDR3 consists of 16 residues. The ends were cut back, 5 bases at V and 2 bases at J, with 16 bases in the middle. Germline CDR1 is MNHEY and CDR2 is SVGEGT. This CDR3 is CASSHGTLGGNQPQHF. CDR3 nucleotide sequence: TGTGCCAGCAGTCACGGTACGCTCGGAGGCAATCAGCCCCAGCATTTT.

A remark on this clonotype: Relative to the germline gene, one junction end is altered; a read error may explain this. The chain links TRBV11-2 to TRBJ2-2; TRBD2 matches at 7 bases. Germline V gene data show CDR1 as SGHAT and CDR2 as FQNNGV. The CDR3 covers 15 residues. CDR3: CASRPSGTYTGELSF. The CDR3 DNA follows: TGTGCCAGCAGACCCAGCGGGACTTACACCGGGGAGCTGTCTTTC.

Only a few counts were recorded for this clonotype. The chain joins TRBV6-6 to TRBJ1-1; D is possibly TRBD1 (5 bases). V was pared by 7 bases and J by 2 bases, with 8 bases between. Germline V gives CDR1 MNHNY, CDR2 SVGAGI (reference sequence). This CDR3 is built from 12 residues. CDR3 nucleotides: TGTGCCAGCAAGGGACCAAACACTGAAGCTTTCTTT. Translation: CASKGPNTEAFF.

In this sample, this clonotype turned up many times. V and J are TRBV6-1 and TRBJ1-6, with TRBD1 matching over 7 bases. V was clipped by 1 base and J by 12 bases; unmatched bases: 15. Looked up from germline, CDR1 is MNHNS and CDR2 is SASEGT. The CDR3 length is 17 residues. CDR3 in amino acids: CASSEVRISGTVKPLHF. The CDR3 DNA reads TGTGCCAGCAGTGAAGTTCGTATTTCCGGGACAGTTAAACCCCTCCACTTT.

Ten or more counts support this clonotype. The chain employs TRBV7-2 and TRBJ2-7; D possibly corresponds to TRBD2 (5 bases). Between the trimmed V and J ends, which lost 7 bases and 4 bases, there was a span of 14 bases. CDR1 and CDR2 (germline): SGHTA, FQGNSA. This CDR3 is built from 13 residues. The CDR3 DNA follows: TGTGCCAGCACCCCCGCGGGTCCATACGAGCAGTACTTC. Protein sequence: CASTPAGPYEQYF.

This clonotype has ten or more counts. This rearrangement joins TRBV14 to TRBJ2-1; 9 nucleotides line up with TRBD2. Germline CDR1 and CDR2: SGHDN and FVKESK. V lost 6 bases and J lost 9; bases outside the gene matches: 9. The CDR3 loop spans 14 amino acids. Written as DNA, the CDR3 is TGTGCCAGCAGACTGAGCGGGAGGAGTAGTGAGCAGTTCTTC. Translated: CASRLSGRSSEQFF.

V gene TRBV11-3 combines with J gene TRBJ2-5, with D perhaps matching TRBD1 (5 bases). The V gene's germline CDR1 is SGHNT and CDR2 YENEEA. The CDR3 sequence is 14 residues long. V lost 1 base and J 5 bases, leaving 11 bases between the germline ends. CDR3 region: CASSLVAGFETQYF. Written as DNA, the CDR3 is TGTGCCAGCAGCTTAGTAGCAGGGTTCGAGACCCAGTACTTC.